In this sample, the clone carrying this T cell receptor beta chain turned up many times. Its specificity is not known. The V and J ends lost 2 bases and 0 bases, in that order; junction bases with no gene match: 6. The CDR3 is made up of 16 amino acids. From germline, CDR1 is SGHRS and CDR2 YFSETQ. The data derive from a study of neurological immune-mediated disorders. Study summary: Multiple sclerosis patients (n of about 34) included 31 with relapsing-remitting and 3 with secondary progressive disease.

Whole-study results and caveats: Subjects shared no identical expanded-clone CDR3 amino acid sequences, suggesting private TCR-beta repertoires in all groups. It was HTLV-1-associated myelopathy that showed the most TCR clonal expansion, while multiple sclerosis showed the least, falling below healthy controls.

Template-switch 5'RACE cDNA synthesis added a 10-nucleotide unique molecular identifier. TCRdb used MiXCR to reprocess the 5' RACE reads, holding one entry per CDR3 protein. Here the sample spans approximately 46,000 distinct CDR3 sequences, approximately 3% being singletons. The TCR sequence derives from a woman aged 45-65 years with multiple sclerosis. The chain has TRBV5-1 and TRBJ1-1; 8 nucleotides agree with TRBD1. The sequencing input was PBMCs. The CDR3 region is CASSFSGGWVNTEAFF. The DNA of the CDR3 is TGCGCCAGCAGCTTCTCAGGGGGCTGGGTGAACACTGAAGCTTTCTTT.